This note documents a single T cell receptor (beta chain) sequence. Its antigen is as yet unknown. Using constant-segment primers, 5'RACE produced TCR alpha and TCR beta cDNA libraries carrying sample barcodes and UMIs. Via MiXCR, TCRdb re-called the 5' RACE reads, giving one row per CDR3 protein. This table has about 340,000 distinct CDR3 sequences, 10% to 15% appearing once. These data are taken from a study of T-cell memory formation after mild COVID-19. Study in general: Largely donor-specific TCR clusters were found. General observations from the study: Second-wave clones that peaked on day 37 lacked confirmed SARS-CoV-2 specificity. From day 15 to 85, contracting clones were balanced between CD4 and CD8, whereas later expanders leaned toward CD4+.

Sequenced material: PBMCs or a T cell subset sorted from them (not recorded which). The clonotype comes from a man aged 18 to 30 who had mild COVID-19 (a few samples of this study predate the infection). Cell type and time point are not known.

CDR3 nucleotides: TGTGCCAGCAGGAACCGGGACAGGGGACCTAATTCACCCCTCCACTTT. Protein: CASRNRDRGPNSPLHF. The gene calls are TRBV7-9 and TRBJ1-6; 10 bases match TRBD1. The CDR3 loop spans 16 amino acids. Germline trimming cut 6 bases from V and 6 bases from J; bases unmatched to any gene: 8. Germline values: CDR1 SEHNR, CDR2 FQNEAQ (reference sequence).